This TCR beta chain comes out of a study of CD8+CD57+ T cells in acquired aplastic anemia. As for the study in general: Average DNA yield from sorted CD4+ and CD8+ cells was approximately 3 ug. There were roughly 9.8 million reads, on average, for CD4+ cells from healthy donors. Study results and caveats: Overlapping CD8+ CDR3 repertoires of patients and controls contained some 27 shared sequences.

CDR1 is MNHEY, CDR2 SVGAGI, per germline. Trimming cost V 2 bases and J 7 bases, with 12 bases left between them. The CDR3 is 14 amino acids. It was genomic DNA that served as the template for profiling TCR beta VDJ and CDR3. MiXCR, run by TCRdb on the reads, gives a single entry per CDR3 protein. The sample holds around 140,000 distinct CDR3 sequences, 41% seen once. This clonotype showed up many times. Its antigen is undetermined. The source is a human donor in good health, serving as a control. The chain has TRBV6-5 and TRBJ1-5, with no clear D. Material for sequencing was sorted CD4+, CD8+, or CD8+CD57+ T cells (not recorded which) from PBMCs. CDR3 coding DNA: TGTGCCAGCAGTTACCGCCGGGCTGACCAGCCCCAGCATTTT. This sequence encodes CASSYRRADQPQHF.